These 18 T cell receptor beta chains were sequenced from one sample in a study of T cell responses to AZD1222 COVID-19 vaccine. The assay was immunoSEQ multiplex PCR, and TCRdb's table has in-frame clones only and misses some. The data hold more than 150,000 clones, with 90% observed a single time. Sequencing used peripheral blood, obtained on day 0 of AZD1222 vaccination. These receptors all come from an adult in good health.

The V gene is TRBV5-1, the J gene TRBJ2-7; TRBD2 aligns across 8 bases. V shed 4 bases and J 3 bases; nucleotides not matched to a gene: 9. Germline values: CDR1 SGHRS, CDR2 YFSETQ. CDR3 length: 15 residues. The CDR3 DNA reads as TGCGCCAGCAGCATAGGTAGCGGGGTGATCTACGAGCAGTACTTC. It codes for CASSIGSGVIYEQYF.

This chain joins TRBV6-5 and TRBJ1-1, with D possibly matching TRBD1 (6 bases). Germline-derived CDR1 and CDR2 are MNHEY and SVGAGI. CDR3 length: 14 amino acids. Trimming took off 7 bases at V and 3 bases at J, with 15 bases between the two ends. DNA of the CDR3: TGTGCCAGCACGAACTTAGGGGGAGACACTGAAGCTTTCTTT. It yields the protein CASTNLGGDTEAFF.

The chain employs TRBV7-2 and TRBJ1-5, with a possible D match to TRBD1 (6 bases). Germline V gene data show CDR1 as SGHTA and CDR2 as FQGNSA. The length of the CDR3 is 18 residues. Trimming removed 1 base at V and 5 bases at J, with 21 bases between. CDR3 nucleotides: TGTGCCAGCAGCTTAGGTAGGCTTGGATCAGGGGCCCATCAGCCCCAGCATTTT. Residues: CASSLGRLGSGAHQPQHF.

The chain is built from TRBV5-8 and TRBJ1-6, with TRBD1 identical over 7 bases. The ends lost 4 bases at V and 6 bases at J; junction bases unmatched: 7. The CDR3 length is 15 residues. The germline CDR1 and CDR2 sequences are SGHTS and YDEGEE. CDR3 amino acids: CASSRLTGVNSPLHF. Here the CDR3 DNA reads TGTGCCAGCAGCCGACTTACAGGGGTTAATTCACCCCTCCACTTT. The whole variable domain, remainder taken from reference TRBV5-8 and TRBJ1-6, is EAGVTQSPTHLIKTRGQQATLRCSPISGHTSVYWYQQALGLGLQFLLWYDEGEERNRGNFPPRFSGRQFPNYSSELNVNALELEDSALYLCASSRLTGVNSPLHFGNGTRLTVT.

V usage is TRBV6-5 and J usage is TRBJ1-4; no clear D. The germline V gene has CDR1 MNHEY and CDR2 SVGAGI. The CDR3 runs 15 residues. Trimming cost V 2 bases and J 6 bases, with 13 bases left between them. CDR3 in amino acids: CASSYDGSSYEKLFF. DNA of the CDR3: TGTGCCAGCAGTTACGATGGCAGCTCTTATGAAAAACTGTTTTTT.

CDR3 sequence: CASSSLGPVGALYEQYF. CDR3 bases: TGTGCCAGCAGTTCCCTGGGCCCCGTAGGAGCCCTCTACGAGCAGTACTTC. The chain couples TRBV28 to TRBJ2-7, with D unresolved. The CDR3 runs to 17 residues. The V and J ends lost 4 bases and 3 bases respectively, with 22 bases between them. Germline V gives CDR1 MDHEN, CDR2 SYDVKM.

V and J are TRBV18 and TRBJ1-6; D remains unclear. Per the germline V gene, CDR1 is KGHSH and CDR2 is LQKENI. The CDR3 has 18 amino acids. The V and J ends lost 0 bases and 0 bases respectively, with 12 bases between them. The CDR3 coding sequence is TGTGCCAGCTCACCACCCGGATCCGTGGACTCCTATAATTCACCCCTCCACTTT. It specifies CASSPPGSVDSYNSPLHF.

The chain couples TRBV6-6 to TRBJ2-7; 7 positions match TRBD2. The CDR3 sequence is 13 residues long. The trim removed 6 bases at V and 1 base at J, leaving 3 bases unmatched. Germline V CDR1 and CDR2: MNHNY, SVGAGI (reference sequence). CDR3 DNA sequence: TGTGCCAGCAGGACGGGGGGATCCTACGAGCAGTACTTC. Protein sequence: CASRTGGSYEQYF.

This rearrangement joins TRBV10-3 to TRBJ1-1; D uncertain. The CDR3 loop spans 14 amino acids. Germline CDR1 and CDR2: ENHRY and SYGVKD. Trimming stripped 6 bases from V and 1 base from J, with 12 bases between. CDR3: CAISVDPGNTEAFF. CDR3 bases: TGTGCCATCAGCGTCGATCCAGGGAACACTGAAGCTTTCTTT.

J is TRBJ1-2 and V is TRBV27; D call uncertain. V gave up 5 bases and J gave up 5 bases, with 21 bases separating them. Germline V CDR1 and CDR2: MNHEY, SMNVEV (reference sequence). CDR3 length: 16 amino acids. CDR3 DNA: TGTGCCAGCAGTCCCGACGGATCAATGGAGCTATATGGCTACACCTTC. This sequence encodes CASSPDGSMELYGYTF.

The chain carries TRBV6-5 and TRBJ2-1; possible D gene TRBD1, 5 bases. The CDR3 covers 12 residues. In germline, CDR1 is MNHEY, CDR2 SVGAGI. Trimming cost V 9 bases and J 7 bases, with 13 bases left between them. The CDR3 DNA reads as TGTGCCAGTGGGGCCCTAGGGAATGAGCAGTTCTTC. This codes for CASGALGNEQFF.

CDR3 sequence reads: CASSVAPSDTYEQYF. The CDR3 nucleotides read TGTGCCAGCAGCGTAGCCCCCAGCGACACCTACGAGCAGTACTTC. The rearrangement links TRBV9 to TRBJ2-7; D is uncertain. The V end was cut by 0 bases, the J end by 2 bases, with 12 bases between. This CDR3 region has 15 residues. Germline V gene lookup returns CDR1 SGDLS and CDR2 YYNGEE.

The genes are TRBV27 and TRBJ1-2, with 8 bases matching TRBD1. The CDR3 spans 15 residues. Losses at the gene ends were 7 bases for V and 2 bases for J; bases not matched to a gene: 9. Germline CDR1 MNHEY, CDR2 SMNVEV (reference sequence). This chain's CDR3 is CASTGWGTGNYGYTF. The CDR3 nucleotides are TGTGCCAGCACTGGATGGGGGACAGGAAACTATGGCTACACCTTC.

The chain combines TRBV7-8 with TRBJ2-3; 7 positions agree with TRBD2. V lost 5 bases, J lost 2 bases, and 1 base stayed unmatched. This CDR3 spans 13 amino acids. Per germline, CDR1 SGHVS and CDR2 FQNEAQ. The CDR3 DNA sequence: TGTGCCAGCAGCCGGGGGGACACAGATACGCAGTATTTT. Amino acids: CASSRGDTDTQYF.

V gene TRBV7-6 combines with J gene TRBJ2-7; 10 bases are a match to TRBD1. The germline V gene encodes CDR1 SGHVS and CDR2 FNYEAQ. The CDR3 has 14 residues. The ends lost 3 bases at V and 6 bases at J; junction bases unmatched: 5. CDR3 loop: CASSFGTGASEQYF. CDR3 coding DNA: TGTGCCAGCAGCTTCGGGACAGGGGCCTCCGAGCAGTACTTC.

The rearrangement uses TRBV20-1 and TRBJ2-7; a weak D match, TRBD2 (6 bases). Trimming left V 3 bases short and J 2 bases short, with 14 bases between. CDR1 DFQATT and CDR2 SNEGSKA come from the germline V gene (reference sequence). The CDR3 has 14 amino acids. Written as DNA, the CDR3 is TGCAGTGCTAGTGGCGGGGCGAATACCTACGAGCAGTACTTC. This translates into CSASGGANTYEQYF.

This chain links TRBV4-1 with TRBJ2-7, with D possibly TRBD2 on 5 matching bases. Germline CDR1 reads MGHRA; CDR2 reads YSYEKL. The CDR3 length is 13 residues. Deletions cut 1 base from V and 3 bases from J, with 7 bases between. The CDR3, as DNA: TGCGCCAGCAGCCAAGTGGGGAGCTACGAGCAGTACTTC. The encoded protein is CASSQVGSYEQYF.

The V and J genes are TRBV30 and TRBJ2-3, with D perhaps matching TRBD1 or TRBD2 (5 bases each). V was pared by 2 bases and J by 1 base, with 13 bases between. Germline V CDR1 and CDR2: GTSNPN, SVGIG (reference sequence). CDR3 length: 15 amino acids. The CDR3 DNA reads as TGTGCCTGGAGTTATGGGGGTTCCCGCACAGATACGCAGTATTTT. Protein product: CAWSYGGSRTDTQYF.